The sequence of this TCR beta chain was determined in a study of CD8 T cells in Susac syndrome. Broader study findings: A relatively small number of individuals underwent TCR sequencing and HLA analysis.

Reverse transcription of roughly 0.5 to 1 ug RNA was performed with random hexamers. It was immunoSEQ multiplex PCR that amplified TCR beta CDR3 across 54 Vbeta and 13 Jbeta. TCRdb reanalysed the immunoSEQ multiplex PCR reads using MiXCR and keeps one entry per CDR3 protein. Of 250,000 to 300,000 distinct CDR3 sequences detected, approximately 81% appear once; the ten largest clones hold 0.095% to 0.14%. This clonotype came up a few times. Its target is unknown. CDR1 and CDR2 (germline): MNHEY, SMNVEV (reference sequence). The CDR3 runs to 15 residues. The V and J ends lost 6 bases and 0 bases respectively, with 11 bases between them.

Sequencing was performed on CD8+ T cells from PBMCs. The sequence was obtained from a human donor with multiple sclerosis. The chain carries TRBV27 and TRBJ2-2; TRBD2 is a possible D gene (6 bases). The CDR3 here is CASSSGTANTGELFF. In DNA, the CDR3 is TGTGCCAGCAGCTCCGGGACTGCGAACACCGGGGAGCTGTTTTTT.